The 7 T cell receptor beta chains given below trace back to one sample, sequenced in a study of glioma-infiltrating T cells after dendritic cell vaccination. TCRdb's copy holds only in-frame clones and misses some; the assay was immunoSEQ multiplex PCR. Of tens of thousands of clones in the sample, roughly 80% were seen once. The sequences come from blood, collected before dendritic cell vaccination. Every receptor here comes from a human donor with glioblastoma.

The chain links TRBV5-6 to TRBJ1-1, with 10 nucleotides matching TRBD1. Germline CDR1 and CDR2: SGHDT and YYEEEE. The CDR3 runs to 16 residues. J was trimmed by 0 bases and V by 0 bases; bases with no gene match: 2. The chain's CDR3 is CASSLGDRGLNTEAFF. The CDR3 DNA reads TGTGCCAGCAGCTTGGGGGACAGGGGATTGAACACTGAAGCTTTCTTT.

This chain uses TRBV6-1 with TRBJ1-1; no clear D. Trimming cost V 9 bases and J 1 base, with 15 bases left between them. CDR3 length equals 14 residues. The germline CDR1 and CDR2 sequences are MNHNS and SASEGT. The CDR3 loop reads CASTRQGGNTEAFF. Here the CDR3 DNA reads TGTGCCAGTACCAGACAAGGTGGGAACACTGAAGCTTTCTTT.

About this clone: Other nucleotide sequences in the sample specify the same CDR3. The CDR3 bases are TGTGCCAGCAGCTTGGGCAGGGGGGATTCACCCCTCCACTTT. Translated: CASSLGRGDSPLHF. This chain uses TRBV5-4 with TRBJ1-6, with TRBD1 matching over 7 bases. The CDR3 covers 14 residues. Germline trimming cut 0 bases from V and 8 bases from J; bases unmatched to any gene: 2. Germline V gene data show CDR1 as SGHNT and CDR2 as YYREEE (reference sequence). Full variable domain (outside the CDR3, taken from reference TRBV5-4 and TRBJ1-6): ETGVTQSPTHLIKTRGQQVTLRCSSQSGHNTVSWYQQALGQGPQFIFQYYREEENGRGNFPPRFSGLQFPNYSSELNVNALELDDSALYLCASSLGRGDSPLHFGNGTRLTVT.

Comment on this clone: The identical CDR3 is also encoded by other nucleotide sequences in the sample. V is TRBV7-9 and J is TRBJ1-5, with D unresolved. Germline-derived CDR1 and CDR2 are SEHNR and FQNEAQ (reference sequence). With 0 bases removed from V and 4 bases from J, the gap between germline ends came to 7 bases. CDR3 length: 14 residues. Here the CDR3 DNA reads TGTGCCAGCAGCTTAGCGGGAGGAAATCAGCCCCAGCATTTT. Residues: CASSLAGGNQPQHF.

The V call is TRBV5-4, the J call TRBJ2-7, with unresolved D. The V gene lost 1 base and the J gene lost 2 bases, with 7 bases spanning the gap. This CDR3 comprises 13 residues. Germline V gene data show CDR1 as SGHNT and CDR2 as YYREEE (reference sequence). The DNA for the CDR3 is TGTGCCAGCAGCTTGCAGTCCGCCTACGAGCAGTACTTC. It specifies CASSLQSAYEQYF. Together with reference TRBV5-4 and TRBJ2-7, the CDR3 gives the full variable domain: ETGVTQSPTHLIKTRGQQVTLRCSSQSGHNTVSWYQQALGQGPQFIFQYYREEENGRGNFPPRFSGLQFPNYSSELNVNALELDDSALYLCASSLQSAYEQYFGPGTRLTVT.

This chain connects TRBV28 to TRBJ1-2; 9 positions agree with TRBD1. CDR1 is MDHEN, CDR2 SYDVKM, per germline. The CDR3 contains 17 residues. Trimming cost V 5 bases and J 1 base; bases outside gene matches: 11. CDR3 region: CASSTPGQGADNYGYTF. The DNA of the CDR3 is TGTGCCAGCAGTACCCCGGGACAGGGAGCGGATAACTATGGCTACACCTTC.

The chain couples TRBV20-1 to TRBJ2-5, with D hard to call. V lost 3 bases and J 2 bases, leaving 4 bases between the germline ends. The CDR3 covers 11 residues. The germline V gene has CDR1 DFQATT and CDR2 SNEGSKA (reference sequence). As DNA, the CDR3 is TGCAGTGCTAGGACTCAAGAGACCCAGTACTTC. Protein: CSARTQETQYF.